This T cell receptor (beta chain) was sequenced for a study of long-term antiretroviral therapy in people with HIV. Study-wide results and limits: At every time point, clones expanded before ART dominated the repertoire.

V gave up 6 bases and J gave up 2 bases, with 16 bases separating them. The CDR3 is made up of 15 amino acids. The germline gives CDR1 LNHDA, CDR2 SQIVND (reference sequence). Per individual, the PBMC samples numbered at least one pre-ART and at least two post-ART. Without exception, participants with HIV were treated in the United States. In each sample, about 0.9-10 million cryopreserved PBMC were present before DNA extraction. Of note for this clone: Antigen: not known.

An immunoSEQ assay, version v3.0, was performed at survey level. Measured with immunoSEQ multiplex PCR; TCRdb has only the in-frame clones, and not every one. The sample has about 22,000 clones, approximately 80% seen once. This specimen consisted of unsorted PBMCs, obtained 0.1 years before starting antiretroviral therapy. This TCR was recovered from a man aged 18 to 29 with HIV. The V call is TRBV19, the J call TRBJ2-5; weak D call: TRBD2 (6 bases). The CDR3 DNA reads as TGTGCCAGTAGCGACGATCGGGACTGGCAAGAGACCCAGTACTTC. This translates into CASSDDRDWQETQYF.